These T cell receptor beta chains were read from a single sample in a study of blood T cells in healthy people across ages. Each CDR3 protein gets one entry after TCRdb re-called the 5' RACE reads with MiXCR. This table holds 550,000 to 700,000 distinct CDR3 sequences, roughly a quarter found once. Sample: blood. The receptors here all came from a woman in her 70s in good health. The CDR3 runs from the conserved cysteine through the conserved F or W. A D gene is named only where the DNA matches it firmly. Clone size is given for some rows only: seen once, a few or many times, or a class if the clone is expanded.

cdr3_length	clone_size	d_call	j_call	v_call	cdr3_nt	cdr3_aa
13	.	.	TRBJ2-5	TRBV7-7	TGTGCCAGCAGCTCCCGACAGAAAGAGACCCAGTACTTC	CASSSRQKETQYF
16	many	TRBD2	TRBJ2-2	TRBV7-9	TGTGCCAGCAGACAAACTAGCGGGGGTAACACCTGGGAGCTGTTTTTT	CASRQTSGGNTWELFF
15	.	TRBD1	TRBJ1-1	TRBV4-2	TGTGCCAGCAGCCCCCCGGACAGGGACTACACTGAAGCTTTCTTT	CASSPPDRDYTEAFF
14	.	.	TRBJ2-1	TRBV20-1	TGCAGTGCCCCCAGGGCGGAGGGGTTTAATGAGCAGTTCTTC	CSAPRAEGFNEQFF
11	.	.	TRBJ2-5	TRBV29-1	TGCAGCGTAGCGGACGAAGAGACCCAGTACTTC	CSVADEETQYF
14	.	.	TRBJ2-5	TRBV5-1	TGCGCCAGCAGCTTGTTTCTGGCTCAAGAGACCCAGTACTTC	CASSLFLAQETQYF
15	.	TRBD2	TRBJ2-3	TRBV6-6	TGTGCCAGCAGACTCTTAGCGGGCAGCACAGATACGCAGTATTTT	CASRLLAGSTDTQYF
13	.	TRBD1	TRBJ2-7	TRBV6-2/TRBV6-3	TGTGCCAGCAAACCGGGACAGCGGTACGAGCAGTACTTC	CASKPGQRYEQYF
19	.	.	TRBJ2-7	TRBV4-2	TGTGCCAGCAGCCGGGCATATGCCCCGAATCAATCTAGCTCCTACGAGCAGTACTTC	CASSRAYAPNQSSSYEQYF
14	.	.	TRBJ2-1	TRBV5-4	TGTGCCAGCAGCGGGCCATCAGAGCCCAATGAGCAGTTCTTC	CASSGPSEPNEQFF
18	.	TRBD2	TRBJ2-7	TRBV3-1	TGTGCCAGCAGCCATAATTTCCCCGGGACTAGCGGGGACTACGAGCAGTACTTC	CASSHNFPGTSGDYEQYF